This TCR beta chain appears in the sequencing data of a study of long-term antiretroviral therapy in people with HIV. Researchers ran immunoSEQ v3.0 at survey level. Here immunoSEQ multiplex PCR was the method, and the copy in TCRdb shows in-frame clones only, minus some. The sample records fewer than 45,000 clones, 80% being singletons. Study outcomes and limitations: Pre-ART clonal expansions dominated every time point's repertoire. When set beside controls, HIV repertoires had CDR3 length ranges that were narrower.

Per the germline V gene, CDR1 is SQVTM and CDR2 is ANQGSEA. This CDR3 contains 12 residues. Trimming removed 0 bases from V and 5 bases from J; junction bases left unmatched: 0. A word on this clone: What it recognizes is unknown.

This specimen was unsorted PBMCs, taken 3.4 years after starting antiretroviral therapy. V is TRBV29-1 and J is TRBJ2-7; 8 bases are shared with TRBD1. The TCR was taken from a man aged 25-40 years with HIV. DNA of the CDR3: TGCAGCGTTGAAGACAGGGGGCACGAGCAGTACTTC. It yields the protein CSVEDRGHEQYF.